This TCR beta chain emerged from a study of T-cell memory formation after mild COVID-19. About the study: In these data, TCR clusters were largely donor specific.

TCRdb re-derived calls from the 5' RACE reads in MiXCR, one entry per CDR3 protein. The sample lists a few hundred thousand distinct CDR3 sequences; 20% to 25% were seen once. With V trimmed by 3 bases and J by 4 bases, 11 bases remained unmatched. The CDR3 is 16 amino acids. Germline assignment: CDR1 SGHRS and CDR2 YFSETQ. Turning to this clonotype: Its antigen remains unidentified.

Study-wide results and caveats: Of the contracting clones, CD4+ ones lay mainly in CM and EM, and CD8+ ones in EMRA.

The sample consisted of PBMCs or a T cell subset sorted from them (not recorded which). The gene calls are TRBV5-1 and TRBJ1-1; TRBD1 aligns across 8 bases. This TCR was recovered from a young man who had mild COVID-19 (a few samples of this study predate the infection). Cell type and time point are not known. The CDR3 region is CASSSKKGQGVTEAFF. The DNA for the CDR3 is TGCGCCAGCAGCTCCAAAAAAGGACAGGGTGTCACTGAAGCTTTCTTT.